A selection of T cell receptor beta chains follows, all from one sample in a study of CD8 T cells in Susac syndrome. One entry per CDR3 protein results from TCRdb running MiXCR on the immunoSEQ multiplex PCR reads. This sample has more than 200,000 distinct CDR3 sequences, with 93% found just once. Sequencing used CD4+ T cells from PBMCs. Every receptor here comes from a human donor with multiple sclerosis. CDR3s include the opening cysteine and the closing phenylalanine or tryptophan. Each record gives: J gene, D gene, CDR3 length, V gene, CDR3 protein. A D gene is named only where the DNA matches it firmly.

TRBJ1-5	NA	13	TRBV4-1	CASQGASNQPQHF
TRBJ1-4	NA	15	TRBV19	CASQDRVTTNEKLFF
TRBJ2-2	TRBD2	15	TRBV4-1	CASRLAGGKTGELFF
TRBJ2-4	NA	13	TRBV7-2	CASSLEFGNIQYF
TRBJ1-1	TRBD1	15	TRBV5-1	CASSLAGTGDTEAFF
TRBJ1-4	NA	14	TRBV7-9	CASSLGGRGRKLFF
TRBJ2-3	TRBD2	16	TRBV5-1	CASSPLGLADTDTQYF
TRBJ1-4	TRBD1	15	TRBV19	CASRLAGTGFEKLFF
TRBJ2-7	TRBD1	15	TRBV5-1	CASSEGTGSFDEQYF
TRBJ2-5	TRBD2	15	TRBV12-3/TRBV12-4	CASGSSGRAEETQYF
TRBJ1-2	NA	11	TRBV28	CASMDFYGYTF
TRBJ1-4	NA	15	TRBV4-1	CASSQVPYLGEKLFF
TRBJ2-7	TRBD2	15	TRBV12-3/TRBV12-4	CASSSVAGNSYEQYF
TRBJ1-2	NA	14	TRBV5-4	CASSPFRGDYGYTF
TRBJ2-5	NA	16	TRBV9	CASSVGTGTLGETQYF
TRBJ2-2	NA	16	TRBV9	CASSVRGGAETGELFF
TRBJ2-5	NA	12	TRBV18	CASSPPVETQYF
TRBJ2-6	NA	17	TRBV4-1	CASSQDSGPGGANVLTF
TRBJ1-2	NA	15	TRBV4-1	CASSYTARDIYGYTF
TRBJ2-1	NA	15	TRBV7-2	CASSLGNDLYNEQFF
TRBJ2-1	TRBD2	14	TRBV18	CASSPQRGGNEQFF
TRBJ2-1	TRBD1	16	TRBV7-8	CASSSMRTGGLNEQFF
TRBJ1-2	NA	15	TRBV5-1	CASSPVVGSTYGYTF
TRBJ2-3	TRBD2	14	TRBV12-3/TRBV12-4	CASQTSGRTDTQYF
TRBJ1-2	NA	13	TRBV18	CASSPQQDDGYTF
TRBJ2-5	NA	15	TRBV24-1	CATSAGSTRVETQYF
TRBJ1-6	TRBD1	15	TRBV5-1	CASSWGGQGNSPLHF
TRBJ2-2	NA	15	TRBV9	CASSVGRVRDGELFF
TRBJ2-7	NA	14	TRBV5-5	CASSFADPSYEQYF
TRBJ1-6	NA	14	TRBV7-9	CASSSDSQNSPLHF
TRBJ2-4	NA	12	TRBV29-1	CSGGRGGNIQYF
TRBJ2-5	TRBD2	15	TRBV3-1	CASSQGAGGQGTQYF
TRBJ2-2	TRBD1	15	TRBV12-3/TRBV12-4	CASSSSTGAAGELFF
TRBJ2-3	TRBD2	17	TRBV10-3	CAITGTSGSSGTDTQYF
TRBJ2-1	NA	11	TRBV12-3/TRBV12-4	CASSLLTEQFF
TRBJ1-1	NA	14	TRBV3-1	CASSQVRRGTEAFF
TRBJ1-5	NA	14	TRBV7-9	CASSPGNGAQPQHF
TRBJ1-4	NA	15	TRBV3-1	CASTELGGKNEKLFF
TRBJ2-7	NA	12	TRBV30	CAWIGGLYEQYF
TRBJ1-1	NA	11	TRBV29-1	CSVADSKEAFF
TRBJ2-1	NA	13	TRBV5-1	CASSFGQNNEQFF
TRBJ1-2	TRBD1	13	TRBV29-1	CSVERGGGYGYTF
TRBJ2-1	TRBD2	15	TRBV2	CASRLLAGGPDEQFF
TRBJ2-2	TRBD1	15	TRBV7-9	CASTSGTVVTGELFF
TRBJ1-1	NA	14	TRBV3-1	CASSRQPGNTEAFF
TRBJ1-1	NA	11	TRBV29-1	CSVPSEMGAFF
TRBJ2-7	TRBD2	14	TRBV6-5	CASSTGLAGDEQYF
TRBJ2-2	NA	15	TRBV6-2/TRBV6-3	CASSRALAFTGELFF
TRBJ2-7	TRBD1	15	TRBV5-4	CASSLVGQGTSEQYF
TRBJ1-1	TRBD1	14	TRBV7-8	CASSLRQGVTEAFF
TRBJ1-4	NA	11	TRBV29-1	CSASSSGGLFF
TRBJ1-1	NA	14	TRBV9	CASSVGSQNTEAFF
TRBJ2-1	TRBD2	14	TRBV24-1	CATRGESQGNEQFF
TRBJ2-1	NA	16	TRBV7-2	CASSLFSGGGYNEQFF